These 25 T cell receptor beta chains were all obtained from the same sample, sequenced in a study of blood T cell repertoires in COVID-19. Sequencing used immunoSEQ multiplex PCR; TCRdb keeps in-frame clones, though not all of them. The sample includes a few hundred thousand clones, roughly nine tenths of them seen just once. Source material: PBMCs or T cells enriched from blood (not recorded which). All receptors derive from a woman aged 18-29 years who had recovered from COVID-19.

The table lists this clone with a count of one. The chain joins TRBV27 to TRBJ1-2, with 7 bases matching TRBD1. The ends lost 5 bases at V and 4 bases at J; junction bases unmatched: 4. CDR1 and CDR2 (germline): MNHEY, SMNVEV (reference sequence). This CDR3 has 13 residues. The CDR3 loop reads CASSHRDSYGYTF. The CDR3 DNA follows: TGTGCCAGCAGTCACCGGGACAGCTATGGCTACACCTTC.

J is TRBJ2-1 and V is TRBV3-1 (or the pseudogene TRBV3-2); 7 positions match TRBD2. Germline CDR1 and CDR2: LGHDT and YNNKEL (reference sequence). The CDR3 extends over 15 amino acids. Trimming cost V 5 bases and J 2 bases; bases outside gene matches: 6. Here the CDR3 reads CASSSGGGTYNEQFF. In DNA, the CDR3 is TGTGCCAGCAGCTCAGGCGGGGGAACCTACAATGAGCAGTTCTTC.

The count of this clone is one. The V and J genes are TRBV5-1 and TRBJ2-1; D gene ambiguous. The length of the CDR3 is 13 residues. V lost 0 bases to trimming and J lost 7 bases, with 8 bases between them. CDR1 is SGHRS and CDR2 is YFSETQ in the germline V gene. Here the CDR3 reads CASSLVTENEQFF. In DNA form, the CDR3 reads TGCGCCAGCAGCTTGGTAACAGAGAATGAGCAGTTCTTC.

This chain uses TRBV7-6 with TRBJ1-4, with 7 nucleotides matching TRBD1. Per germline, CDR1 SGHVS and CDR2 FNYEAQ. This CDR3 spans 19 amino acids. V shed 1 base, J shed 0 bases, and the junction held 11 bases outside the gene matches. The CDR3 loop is CASSLGAGGKLATNEKLFF. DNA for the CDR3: TGTGCCAGCAGCTTAGGGGCAGGGGGAAAACTTGCAACTAATGAAAAACTGTTTTTT. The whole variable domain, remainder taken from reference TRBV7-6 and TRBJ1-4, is GAGVSQSPRYKVTKRGQDVALRCDPISGHVSLYWYRQALGQGPEFLTYFNYEAQQDKSGLPNDRFSAERPEGSISTLTIQRTEQRDSAMYRCASSLGAGGKLATNEKLFFGSGTQLSVL.

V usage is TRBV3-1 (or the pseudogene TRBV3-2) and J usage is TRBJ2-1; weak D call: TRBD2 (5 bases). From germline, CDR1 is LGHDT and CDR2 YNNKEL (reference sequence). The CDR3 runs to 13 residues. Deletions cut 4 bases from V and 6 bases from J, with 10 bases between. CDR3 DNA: TGTGCCAGCAGCCCCCCTCTAGCCAATGAGCAGTTCTTC. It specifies CASSPPLANEQFF.

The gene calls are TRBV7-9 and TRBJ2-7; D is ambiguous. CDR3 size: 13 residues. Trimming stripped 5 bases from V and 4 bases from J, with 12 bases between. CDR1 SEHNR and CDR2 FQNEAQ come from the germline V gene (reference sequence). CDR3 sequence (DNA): TGTGCCAGCAGCCCACAGCTCGGTTACGAGCAGTACTTC. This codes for CASSPQLGYEQYF.

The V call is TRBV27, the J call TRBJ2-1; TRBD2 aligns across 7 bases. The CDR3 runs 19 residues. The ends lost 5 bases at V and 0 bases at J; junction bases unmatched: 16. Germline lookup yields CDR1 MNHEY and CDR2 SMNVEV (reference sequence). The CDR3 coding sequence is TGTGCCAGCAGTCCCTTCACTATCGCGGGGGATAGCTCCTACAATGAGCAGTTCTTC. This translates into CASSPFTIAGDSSYNEQFF.

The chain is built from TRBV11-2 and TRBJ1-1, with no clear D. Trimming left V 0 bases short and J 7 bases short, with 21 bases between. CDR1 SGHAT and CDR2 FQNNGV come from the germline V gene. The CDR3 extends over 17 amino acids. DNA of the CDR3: TGTGCCAGCAGCTTAGATTTCGTCGGGCAGGAGGATTATGAAGCTTTCTTT. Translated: CASSLDFVGQEDYEAFF.

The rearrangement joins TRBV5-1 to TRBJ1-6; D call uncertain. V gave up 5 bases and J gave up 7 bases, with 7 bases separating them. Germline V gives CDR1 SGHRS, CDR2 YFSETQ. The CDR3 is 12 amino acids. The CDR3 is CASRSGNSPLHF. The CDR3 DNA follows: TGCGCCAGCAGGTCGGGGAATTCACCCCTCCACTTT.

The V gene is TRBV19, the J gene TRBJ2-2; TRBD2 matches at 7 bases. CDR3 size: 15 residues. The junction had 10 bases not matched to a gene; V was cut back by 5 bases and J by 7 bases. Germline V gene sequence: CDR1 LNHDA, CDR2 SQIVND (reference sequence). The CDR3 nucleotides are TGTGCCAGTAGTCTGAATCAGCTAGCGGTCGGGGAGCTGTTTTTT. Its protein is CASSLNQLAVGELFF.

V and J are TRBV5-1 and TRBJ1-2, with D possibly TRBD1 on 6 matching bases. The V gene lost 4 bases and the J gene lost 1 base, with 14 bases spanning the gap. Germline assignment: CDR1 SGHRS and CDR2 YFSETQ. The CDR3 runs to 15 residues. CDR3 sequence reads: CASSPGQGYNYGYTF. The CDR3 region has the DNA TGCGCCAGCAGCCCCGGGCAGGGGTATAACTATGGCTACACCTTC. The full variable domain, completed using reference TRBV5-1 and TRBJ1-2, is KAGVTQTPRYLIKTRGQQVTLSCSPISGHRSVSWYQQTPGQGLQFLFEYFSETQRNKGNFPGRFSGRQFSNSRSEMNVSTLELGDSALYLCASSPGQGYNYGYTFGSGTRLTVV.

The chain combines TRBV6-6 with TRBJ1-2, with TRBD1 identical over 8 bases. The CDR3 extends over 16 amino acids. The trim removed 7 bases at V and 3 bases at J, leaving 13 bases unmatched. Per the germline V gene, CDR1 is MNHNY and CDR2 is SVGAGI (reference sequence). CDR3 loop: CASIDAGGDLHYGYTF. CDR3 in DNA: TGTGCCAGCATCGACGCAGGGGGCGACTTGCACTATGGCTACACCTTC.

In DNA, the CDR3 is TGTGCCAGCTTGGACAGGGGTGTAGAGCAGTTCTTC. It translates to CASLDRGVEQFF. V gene TRBV18 combines with J gene TRBJ2-1; 9 bases agree with TRBD1. Trimming took 7 bases from V and 10 from J; bases not matched to a gene: 5. The CDR3 loop spans 12 amino acids. Germline V lookup: CDR1 KGHSH, CDR2 LQKENI.

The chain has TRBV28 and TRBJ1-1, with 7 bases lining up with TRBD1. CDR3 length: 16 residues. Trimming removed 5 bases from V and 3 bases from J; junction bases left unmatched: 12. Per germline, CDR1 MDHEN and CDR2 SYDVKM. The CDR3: CASSPHQGGGYTEAFF. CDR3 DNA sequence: TGTGCCAGCAGTCCACACCAGGGGGGAGGATACACTGAAGCTTTCTTT.

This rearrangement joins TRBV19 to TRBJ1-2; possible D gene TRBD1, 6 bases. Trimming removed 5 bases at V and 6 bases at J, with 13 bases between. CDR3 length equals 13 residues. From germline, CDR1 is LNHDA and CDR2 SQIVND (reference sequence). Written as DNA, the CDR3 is TGTGCCAGTAGTGGTAGGACAGAAGATGGCTACACCTTC. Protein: CASSGRTEDGYTF. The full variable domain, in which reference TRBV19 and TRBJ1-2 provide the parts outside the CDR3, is DGGITQSPKYLFRKEGQNVTLSCEQNLNHDAMYWYRQDPGQGLRLIYYSQIVNDFQKGDIAEGYSVSREKKESFPLTVTSAQKNPTAFYLCASSGRTEDGYTFGSGTRLTVV.

The chain's CDR3 is CASSKELNTGELFF. CDR3 sequence (DNA): TGTGCCAGCAGTAAGGAGTTGAACACCGGGGAGCTGTTTTTT. This chain connects TRBV6-5 to TRBJ2-2; no firm D call. The V gene lost 5 bases and the J gene lost 1 base, with 8 bases spanning the gap. The germline gives CDR1 MNHEY, CDR2 SVGAGI. The CDR3 consists of 14 residues.

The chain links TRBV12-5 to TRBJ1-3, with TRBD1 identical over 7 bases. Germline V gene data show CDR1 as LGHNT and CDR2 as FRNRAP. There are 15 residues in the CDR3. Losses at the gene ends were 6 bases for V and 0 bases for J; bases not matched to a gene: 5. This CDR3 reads CASGLGQPSGNTIYF. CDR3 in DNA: TGTGCTAGTGGCCTGGGACAGCCCTCTGGAAACACCATATATTTT.

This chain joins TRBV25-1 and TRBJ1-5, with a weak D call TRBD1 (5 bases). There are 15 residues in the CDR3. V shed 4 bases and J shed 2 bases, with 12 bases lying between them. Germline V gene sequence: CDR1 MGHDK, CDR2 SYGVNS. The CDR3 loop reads CASSGQGGGNQPQHF. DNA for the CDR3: TGTGCCAGCAGTGGCCAGGGAGGGGGCAATCAGCCCCAGCATTTT.

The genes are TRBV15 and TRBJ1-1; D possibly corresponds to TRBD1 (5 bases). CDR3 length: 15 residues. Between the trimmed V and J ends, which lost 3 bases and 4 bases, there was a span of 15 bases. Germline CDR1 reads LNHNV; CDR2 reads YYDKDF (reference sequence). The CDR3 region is CATSRITGFGTEAFF. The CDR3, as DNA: TGTGCCACCAGCAGGATAACAGGTTTTGGCACTGAAGCTTTCTTT.

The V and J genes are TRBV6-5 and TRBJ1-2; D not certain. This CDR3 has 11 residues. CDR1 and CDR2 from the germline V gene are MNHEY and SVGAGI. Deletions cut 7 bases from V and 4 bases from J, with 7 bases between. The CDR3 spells CASTVGYGYTF. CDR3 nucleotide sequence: TGTGCCAGCACTGTCGGCTATGGCTACACCTTC.

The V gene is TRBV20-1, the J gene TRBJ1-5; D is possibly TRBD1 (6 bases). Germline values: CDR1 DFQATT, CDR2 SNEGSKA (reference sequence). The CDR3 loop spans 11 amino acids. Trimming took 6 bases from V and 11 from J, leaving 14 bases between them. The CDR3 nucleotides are TGCAGTGCGTTACAGGGTAGGGCCCAGCATTTT. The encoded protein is CSALQGRAQHF.

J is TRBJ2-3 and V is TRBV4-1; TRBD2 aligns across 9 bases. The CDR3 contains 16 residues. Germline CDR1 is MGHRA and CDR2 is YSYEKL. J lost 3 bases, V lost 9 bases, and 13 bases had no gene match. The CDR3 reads CASTLLAGWGTDTQYF. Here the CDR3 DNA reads TGCGCCAGTACCCTCCTAGCGGGGTGGGGGACAGATACGCAGTATTTT.

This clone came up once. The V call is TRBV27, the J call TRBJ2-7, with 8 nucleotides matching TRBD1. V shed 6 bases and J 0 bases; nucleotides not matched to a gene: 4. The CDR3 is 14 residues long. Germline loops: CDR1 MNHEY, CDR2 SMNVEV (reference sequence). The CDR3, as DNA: TGTGCCAGCAGCGGGACAGGATACTCCTACGAGCAGTACTTC. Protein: CASSGTGYSYEQYF.

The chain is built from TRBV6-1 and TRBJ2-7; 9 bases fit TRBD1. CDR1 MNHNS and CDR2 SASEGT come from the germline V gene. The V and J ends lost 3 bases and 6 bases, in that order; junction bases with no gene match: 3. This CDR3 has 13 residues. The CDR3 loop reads CASSEGTGLEQYF. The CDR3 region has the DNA TGTGCCAGCAGTGAGGGGACAGGGCTCGAGCAGTACTTC.

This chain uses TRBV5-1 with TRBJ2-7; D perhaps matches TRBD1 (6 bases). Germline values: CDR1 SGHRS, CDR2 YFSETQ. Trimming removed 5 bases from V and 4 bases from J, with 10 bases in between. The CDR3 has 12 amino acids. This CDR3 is CASSGRGYEQYF. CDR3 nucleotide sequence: TGCGCCAGCAGTGGCAGGGGTTACGAGCAGTACTTC.